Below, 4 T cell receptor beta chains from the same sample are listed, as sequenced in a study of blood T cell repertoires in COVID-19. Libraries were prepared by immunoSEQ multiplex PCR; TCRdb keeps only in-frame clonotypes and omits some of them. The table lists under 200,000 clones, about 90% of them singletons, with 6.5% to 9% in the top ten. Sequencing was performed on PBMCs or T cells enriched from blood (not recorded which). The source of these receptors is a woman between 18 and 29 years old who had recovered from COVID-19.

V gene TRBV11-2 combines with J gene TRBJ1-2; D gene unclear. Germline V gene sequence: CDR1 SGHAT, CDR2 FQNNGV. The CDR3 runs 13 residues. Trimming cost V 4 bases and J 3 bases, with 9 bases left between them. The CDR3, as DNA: TGTGCCAGCAGCTCGGGGATTTACTATGGCTACACCTTC. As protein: CASSSGIYYGYTF.

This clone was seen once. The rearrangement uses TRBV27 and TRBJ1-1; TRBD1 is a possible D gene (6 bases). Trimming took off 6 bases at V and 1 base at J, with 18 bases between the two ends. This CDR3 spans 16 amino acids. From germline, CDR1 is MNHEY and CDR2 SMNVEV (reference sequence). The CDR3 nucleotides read TGTGCCAGCAGCAAAGGGGGGGCCCAAAGGAACACTGAAGCTTTCTTT. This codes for CASSKGGAQRNTEAFF.

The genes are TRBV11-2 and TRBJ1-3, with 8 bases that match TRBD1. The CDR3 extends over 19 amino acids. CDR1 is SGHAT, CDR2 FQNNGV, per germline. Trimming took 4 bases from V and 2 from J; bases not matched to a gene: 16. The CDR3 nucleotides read TGTGCCAGCAGCTCGATTAGGACAGGGTGGCGAAAAACTGGAAACACCATATATTTT. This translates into CASSSIRTGWRKTGNTIYF.

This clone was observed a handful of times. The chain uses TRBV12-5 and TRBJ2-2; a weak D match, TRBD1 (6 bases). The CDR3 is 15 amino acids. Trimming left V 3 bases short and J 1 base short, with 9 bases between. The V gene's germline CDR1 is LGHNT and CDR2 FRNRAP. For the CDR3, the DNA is TGTGCTAGTGGTTTAGGACAGCTGAACACCGGGGAGCTGTTTTTT. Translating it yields CASGLGQLNTGELFF.